This TCR beta chain was captured in a study of T cells in Graves' hyperthyroidism and ophthalmopathy. This CDR3 comprises 19 residues. Germline trimming cut 2 bases from V and 5 bases from J; bases unmatched to any gene: 12. Per germline, CDR1 LNHDA and CDR2 SQIVND (reference sequence). Concerning this clonotype itself: Its antigen is as yet unknown.

General study points: Ophthalmopathy and stable hyperthyroidism were separated by a 13 V-J model. With a median lead of roughly 6.2 months before onset, the model predicted ophthalmopathy. Most expanded thyroid clonotypes above 0.001 also appeared in blood.

Amplification of TCR beta CDR3 regions was performed using RNA transcripts as template. Carried out on the TCR CDR3, a first-round RT-PCR used the HTBI primer set. A single record per CDR3 protein comes from TCRdb applying MiXCR to the multiplex PCR reads. The repertoire includes hundreds of thousands of distinct CDR3 sequences, roughly 22% of them detected once, and about 60% sits in the top ten. Each 10 ml fresh peripheral blood draw supplied the PBMCs. This chain links TRBV19 with TRBJ2-2; 12 bases align to TRBD2. This TCR was recovered from a man aged 30 to 45 with Graves' ophthalmopathy. Sequencing was performed on blood. The CDR3, as DNA: TGTGCCAGTAGTATATTTTTCCGCGGACTAGCGGGAAGAACCGGGGAGCTGTTTTTT. It specifies CASSIFFRGLAGRTGELFF.